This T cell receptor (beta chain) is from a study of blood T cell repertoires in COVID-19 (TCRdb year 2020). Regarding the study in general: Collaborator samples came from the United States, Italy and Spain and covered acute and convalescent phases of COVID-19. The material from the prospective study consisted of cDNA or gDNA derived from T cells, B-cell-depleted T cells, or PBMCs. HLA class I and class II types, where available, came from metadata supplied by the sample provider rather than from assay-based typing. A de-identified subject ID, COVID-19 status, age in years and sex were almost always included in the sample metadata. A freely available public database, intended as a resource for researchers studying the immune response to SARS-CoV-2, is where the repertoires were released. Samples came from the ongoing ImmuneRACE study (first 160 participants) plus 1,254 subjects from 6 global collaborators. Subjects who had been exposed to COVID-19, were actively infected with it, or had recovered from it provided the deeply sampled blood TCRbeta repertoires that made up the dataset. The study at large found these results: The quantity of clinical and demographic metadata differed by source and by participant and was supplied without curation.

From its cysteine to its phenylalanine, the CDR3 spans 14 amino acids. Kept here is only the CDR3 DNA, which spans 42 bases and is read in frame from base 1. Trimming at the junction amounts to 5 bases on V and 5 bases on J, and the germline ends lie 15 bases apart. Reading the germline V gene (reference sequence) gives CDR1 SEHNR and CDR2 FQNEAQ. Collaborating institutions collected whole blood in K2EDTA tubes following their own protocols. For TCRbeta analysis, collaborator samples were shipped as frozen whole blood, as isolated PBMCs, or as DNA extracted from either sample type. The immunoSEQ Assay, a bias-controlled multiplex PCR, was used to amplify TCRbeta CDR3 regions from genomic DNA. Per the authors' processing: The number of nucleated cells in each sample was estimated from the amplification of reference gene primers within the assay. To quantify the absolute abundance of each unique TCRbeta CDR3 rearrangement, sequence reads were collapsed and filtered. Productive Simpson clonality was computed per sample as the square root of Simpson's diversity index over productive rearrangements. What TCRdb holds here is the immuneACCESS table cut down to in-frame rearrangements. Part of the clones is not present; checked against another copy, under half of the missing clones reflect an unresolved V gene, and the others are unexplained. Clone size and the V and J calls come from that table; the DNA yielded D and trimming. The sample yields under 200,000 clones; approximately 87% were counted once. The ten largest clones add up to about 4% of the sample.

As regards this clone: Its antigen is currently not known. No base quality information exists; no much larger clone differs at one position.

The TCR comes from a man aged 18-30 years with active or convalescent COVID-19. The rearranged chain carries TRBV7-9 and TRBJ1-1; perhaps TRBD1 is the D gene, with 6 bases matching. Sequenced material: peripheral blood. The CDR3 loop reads CASSQQGIWTEAFF. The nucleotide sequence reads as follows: TGTGCCAGCAGCCAACAGGGAATTTGGACTGAAGCTTTCTTT.